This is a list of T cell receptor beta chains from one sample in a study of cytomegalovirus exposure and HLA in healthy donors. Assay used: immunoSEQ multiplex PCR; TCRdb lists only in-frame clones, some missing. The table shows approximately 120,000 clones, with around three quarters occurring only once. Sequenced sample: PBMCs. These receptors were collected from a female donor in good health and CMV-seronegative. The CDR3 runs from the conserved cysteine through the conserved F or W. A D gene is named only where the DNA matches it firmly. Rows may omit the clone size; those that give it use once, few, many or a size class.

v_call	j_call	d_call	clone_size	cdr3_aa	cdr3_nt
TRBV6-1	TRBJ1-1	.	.	CASSELTTGFGTEAFF	TGTGCCAGCAGTGAACTAACAACAGGGTTCGGCACTGAAGCTTTCTTT
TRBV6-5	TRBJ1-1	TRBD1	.	CASSYTQGANTEAFF	TGTGCCAGCAGTTACACGCAGGGGGCGAACACTGAAGCTTTCTTT
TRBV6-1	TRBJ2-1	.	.	CASSEDGELRALNEQFF	TGTGCCAGCAGTGAAGATGGGGAGCTGAGAGCCCTCAATGAGCAGTTCTTC
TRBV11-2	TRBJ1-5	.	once	CASSLGGGPNQPQHF	TGTGCCAGCAGCTTAGGGGGGGGGCCCAATCAGCCCCAGCATTTT
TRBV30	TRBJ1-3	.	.	CAWSVHQSGNTIYF	TGTGCCTGGAGTGTACACCAGTCTGGAAACACCATATATTTT
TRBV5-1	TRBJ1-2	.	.	CASSSGSGMASYGYTF	TGCGCCAGCAGCTCTGGCTCGGGGATGGCGAGCTATGGCTACACCTTC
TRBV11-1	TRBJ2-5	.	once	CASSLDRADYQETQYF	TGTGCCAGCAGCTTAGATCGAGCGGATTACCAAGAGACCCAGTACTTC
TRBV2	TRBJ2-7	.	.	CASSEKEVRRGYEQYF	TGTGCCAGCAGTGAAAAGGAGGTTCGGAGGGGCTACGAGCAGTACTTC
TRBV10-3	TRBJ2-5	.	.	CAISRDWRRETQYF	TGTGCCATCAGCCGGGACTGGCGGCGGGAGACCCAGTACTTC
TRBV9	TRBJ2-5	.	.	CASSLRRDIQETQYF	TGTGCCAGCAGCTTACGCCGGGACATACAAGAGACCCAGTACTTC
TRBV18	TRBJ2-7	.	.	CASSSSGASEQYF	TGTGCCAGCTCATCCTCAGGGGCTAGCGAGCAGTACTTC
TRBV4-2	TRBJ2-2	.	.	CASSQFQAGQTMGDTGELFF	TGTGCCAGCAGCCAATTCCAAGCGGGACAAACCATGGGGGACACCGGGGAGCTGTTTTTT
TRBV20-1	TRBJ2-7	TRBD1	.	CSAGQEEQYF	TGCAGTGCTGGACAGGAAGAGCAGTACTTC
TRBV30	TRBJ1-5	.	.	CAWNSQGNQPQHF	TGTGCCTGGAACTCACAGGGTAATCAGCCCCAGCATTTT
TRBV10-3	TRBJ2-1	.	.	CAIRRPGREYNEQFF	TGTGCCATCAGGAGGCCGGGTCGCGAGTACAATGAGCAGTTCTTC